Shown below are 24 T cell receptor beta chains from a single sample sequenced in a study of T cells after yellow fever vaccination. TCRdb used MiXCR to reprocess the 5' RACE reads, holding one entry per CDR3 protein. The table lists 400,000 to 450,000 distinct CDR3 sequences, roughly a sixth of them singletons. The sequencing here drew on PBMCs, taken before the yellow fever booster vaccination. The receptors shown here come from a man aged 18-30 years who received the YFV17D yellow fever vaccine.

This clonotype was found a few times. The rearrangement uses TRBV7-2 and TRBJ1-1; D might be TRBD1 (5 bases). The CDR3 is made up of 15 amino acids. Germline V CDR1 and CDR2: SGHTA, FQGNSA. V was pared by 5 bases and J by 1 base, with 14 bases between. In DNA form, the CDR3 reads TGTGCCAGCAGCCCCAGGTGGGGGGGGAACACTGAAGCTTTCTTT. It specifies CASSPRWGGNTEAFF.

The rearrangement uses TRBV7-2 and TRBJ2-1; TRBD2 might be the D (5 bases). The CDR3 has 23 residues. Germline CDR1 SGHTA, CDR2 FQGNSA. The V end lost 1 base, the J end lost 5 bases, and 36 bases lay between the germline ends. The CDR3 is CASSLVGPDQIWATTSTDNEQFF. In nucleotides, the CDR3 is TGTGCCAGCAGCTTAGTCGGGCCGGACCAGATCTGGGCGACTACGTCCACTGACAATGAGCAGTTCTTC.

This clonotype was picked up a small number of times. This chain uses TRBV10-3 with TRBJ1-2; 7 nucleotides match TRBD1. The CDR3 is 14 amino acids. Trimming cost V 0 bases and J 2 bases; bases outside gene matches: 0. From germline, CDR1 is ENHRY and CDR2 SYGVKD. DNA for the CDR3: TGTGCCATCAGTGAGTCGACAGGGAACTATGGCTACACCTTC. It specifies CAISESTGNYGYTF.

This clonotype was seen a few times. The DNA for the CDR3 is TGTGCCAGCAGCTCAATTGACGGTGTCCAAGAGACCCAGTACTTC. Translated, it gives CASSSIDGVQETQYF. J is TRBJ2-5 and V is TRBV7-9, with D unclear. Germline V gene sequence: CDR1 SEHNR, CDR2 FQNEAQ (reference sequence). This CDR3 spans 15 amino acids. The V end was cut by 4 bases, the J end by 1 base, with 13 bases between.

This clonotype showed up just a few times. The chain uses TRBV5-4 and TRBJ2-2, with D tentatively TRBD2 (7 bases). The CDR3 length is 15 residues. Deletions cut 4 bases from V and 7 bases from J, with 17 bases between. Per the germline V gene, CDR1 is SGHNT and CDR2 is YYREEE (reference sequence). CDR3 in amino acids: CASSPGGARVGELFF. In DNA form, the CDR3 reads TGTGCCAGCAGCCCGGGGGGCGCGAGGGTCGGGGAGCTGTTTTTT.

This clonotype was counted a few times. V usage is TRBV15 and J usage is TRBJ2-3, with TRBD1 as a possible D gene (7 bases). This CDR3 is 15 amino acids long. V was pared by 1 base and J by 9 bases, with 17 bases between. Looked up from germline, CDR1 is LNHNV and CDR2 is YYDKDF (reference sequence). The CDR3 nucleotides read TGTGCCACCAGCAGAGTTGCGGGGACAGATTCGACGCAGTATTTT. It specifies CATSRVAGTDSTQYF.

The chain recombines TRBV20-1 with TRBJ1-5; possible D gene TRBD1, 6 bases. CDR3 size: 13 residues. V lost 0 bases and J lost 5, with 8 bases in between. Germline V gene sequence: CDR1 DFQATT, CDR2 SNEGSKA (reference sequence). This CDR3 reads CSAREGGDQPQHF. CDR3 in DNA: TGCAGTGCTAGAGAGGGGGGCGATCAGCCCCAGCATTTT.

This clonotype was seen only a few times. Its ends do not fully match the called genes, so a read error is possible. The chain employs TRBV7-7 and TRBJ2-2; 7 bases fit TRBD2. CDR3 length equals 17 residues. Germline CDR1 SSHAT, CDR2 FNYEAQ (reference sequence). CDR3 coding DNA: TGTGCTAGCAGTGATTCTAGCGGTTCCGCGAACACCGGGGAGCTGTTTTTT. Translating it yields CASSDSSGSANTGELFF.

The CDR3 sequence: CATSRDTIGTEAFF. The DNA for the CDR3 is TGTGCCACCAGCAGAGATACCATTGGGACTGAAGCTTTCTTT. This chain joins TRBV15 and TRBJ1-1; D is unresolved. V shed 0 bases and J shed 5 bases, with 10 bases lying between them. The germline gives CDR1 LNHNV, CDR2 YYDKDF (reference sequence). The length of the CDR3 is 14 residues.

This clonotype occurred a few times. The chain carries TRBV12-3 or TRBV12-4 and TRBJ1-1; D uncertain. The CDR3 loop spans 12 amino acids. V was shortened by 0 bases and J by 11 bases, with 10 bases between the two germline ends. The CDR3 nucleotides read TGTGCCAGCAGTTTAGCCCCCCTTGGGGCTTTCTTT. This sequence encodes CASSLAPLGAFF.

DNA of the CDR3: TGCAGCGCCGGTTGGTCGGGGGAAAAACTGTTTTTT. It codes for CSAGWSGEKLFF. The chain is built from TRBV29-1 and TRBJ1-4; unclear D gene. The V end lost 7 bases, the J end lost 8 bases, and 14 bases lay between the germline ends. There are 12 residues in the CDR3. Germline V gives CDR1 SQVTM, CDR2 ANQGSEA. Variable domain in full (rest from reference TRBV29-1 and TRBJ1-4): SAVISQKPSRDICQRGTSLTIQCQVDSQVTMMFWYRQQPGQSLTLIATANQGSEATYESGFVIDKFPISRPNLTFSTLTVSNMSPEDSSIYLCSAGWSGEKLFFGSGTQLSVL.

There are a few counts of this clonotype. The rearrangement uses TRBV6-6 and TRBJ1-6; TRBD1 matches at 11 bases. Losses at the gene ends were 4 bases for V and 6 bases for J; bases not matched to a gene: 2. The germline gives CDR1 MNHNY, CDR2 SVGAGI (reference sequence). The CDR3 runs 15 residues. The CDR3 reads CASSWDRGVNSPLHF. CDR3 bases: TGTGCCAGCAGTTGGGACAGGGGGGTTAATTCACCCCTCCACTTT.

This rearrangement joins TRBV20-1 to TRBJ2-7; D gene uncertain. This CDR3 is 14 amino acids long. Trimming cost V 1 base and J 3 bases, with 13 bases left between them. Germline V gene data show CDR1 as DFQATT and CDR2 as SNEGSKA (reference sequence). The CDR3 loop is CSARALEADYEQYV. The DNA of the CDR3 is TGCAGTGCTAGAGCGTTAGAGGCAGACTACGAGCAGTACGTC.

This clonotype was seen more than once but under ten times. The DNA of the CDR3 is TGTGCCAGCAGTTCACCTGGGACAGGGGTTAACGAGCAGTACGTC. As protein: CASSSPGTGVNEQYV. J is TRBJ2-7 and V is TRBV28; 10 positions agree with TRBD1. Germline CDR1 is MDHEN and CDR2 is SYDVKM. This CDR3 region has 15 residues. Trimming removed 4 bases from V and 5 bases from J; junction bases left unmatched: 8.

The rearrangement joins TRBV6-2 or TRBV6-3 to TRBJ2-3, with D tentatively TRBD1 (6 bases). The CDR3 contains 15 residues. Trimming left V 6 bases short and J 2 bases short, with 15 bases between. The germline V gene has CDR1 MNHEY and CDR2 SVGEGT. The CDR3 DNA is TGTGCCAGCAGAAACCTCCGGGACATCACAGATACGCAGTATTTT. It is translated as CASRNLRDITDTQYF.

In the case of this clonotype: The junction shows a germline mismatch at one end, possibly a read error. As DNA, the CDR3 is TGTGCCAGCAGTAATCCCGACGGACAGGGGAGGAATTTT. It translates to CASSNPDGQGRNF. The chain joins TRBV6-2 or TRBV6-3 to TRBJ1-5; TRBD1 matches 9 bases. This CDR3 region has 13 residues. Per germline, CDR1 MNHEY and CDR2 SVGEGT.

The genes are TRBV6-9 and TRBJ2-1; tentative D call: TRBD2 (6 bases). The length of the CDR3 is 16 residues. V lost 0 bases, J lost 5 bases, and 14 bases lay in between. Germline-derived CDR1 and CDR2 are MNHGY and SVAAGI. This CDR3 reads CASSYSTSPLNNEQFF. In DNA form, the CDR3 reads TGTGCCAGCAGTTATTCAACTAGCCCTTTAAACAATGAGCAGTTCTTC.

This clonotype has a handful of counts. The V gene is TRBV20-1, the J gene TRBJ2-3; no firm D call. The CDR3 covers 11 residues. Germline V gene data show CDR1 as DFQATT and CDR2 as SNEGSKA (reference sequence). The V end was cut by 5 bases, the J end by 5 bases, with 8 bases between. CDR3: CSALWGDTQYF. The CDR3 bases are TGCAGTGCTCTTTGGGGAGATACGCAGTATTTT.

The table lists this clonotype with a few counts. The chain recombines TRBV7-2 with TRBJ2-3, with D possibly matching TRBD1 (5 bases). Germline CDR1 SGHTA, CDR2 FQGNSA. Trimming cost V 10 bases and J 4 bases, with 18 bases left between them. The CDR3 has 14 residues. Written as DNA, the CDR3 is TGTGCCATTCTAGGGGTCCAAAAGCCAGATACGCAGTATTTT. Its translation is CAILGVQKPDTQYF.

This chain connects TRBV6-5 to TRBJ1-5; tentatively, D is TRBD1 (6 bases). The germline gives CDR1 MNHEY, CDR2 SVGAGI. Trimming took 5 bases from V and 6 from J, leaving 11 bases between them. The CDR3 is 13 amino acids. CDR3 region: CASSPGVGQPQHF. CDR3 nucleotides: TGTGCCAGCAGTCCAGGGGTCGGTCAGCCCCAGCATTTT.

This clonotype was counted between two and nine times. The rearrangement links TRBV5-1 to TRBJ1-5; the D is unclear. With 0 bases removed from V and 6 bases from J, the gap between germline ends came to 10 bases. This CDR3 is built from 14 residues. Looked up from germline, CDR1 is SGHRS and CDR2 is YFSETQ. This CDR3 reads CASSLDVGSQPQHF. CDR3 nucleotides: TGCGCCAGCAGCTTGGACGTTGGTAGTCAGCCCCAGCATTTT.

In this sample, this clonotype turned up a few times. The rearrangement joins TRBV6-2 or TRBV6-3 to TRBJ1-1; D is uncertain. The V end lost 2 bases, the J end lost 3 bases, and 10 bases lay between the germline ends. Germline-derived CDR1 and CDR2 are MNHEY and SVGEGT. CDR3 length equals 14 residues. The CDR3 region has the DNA TGTGCCAGCAGTTACGCCGGAGCGGACACTGAAGCTTTCTTT. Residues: CASSYAGADTEAFF.

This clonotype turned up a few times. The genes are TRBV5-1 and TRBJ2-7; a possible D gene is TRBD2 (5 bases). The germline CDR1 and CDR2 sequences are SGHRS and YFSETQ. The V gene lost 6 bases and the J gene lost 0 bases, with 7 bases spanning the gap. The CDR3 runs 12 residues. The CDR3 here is CASIGSSYEQYF. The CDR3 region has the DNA TGCGCCAGCATTGGGAGCTCCTACGAGCAGTACTTC.

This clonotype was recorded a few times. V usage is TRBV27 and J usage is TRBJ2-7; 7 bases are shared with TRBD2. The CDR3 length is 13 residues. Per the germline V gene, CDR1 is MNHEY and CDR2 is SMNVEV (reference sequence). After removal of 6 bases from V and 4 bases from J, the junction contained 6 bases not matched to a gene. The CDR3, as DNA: TGTGCCAGCAGCCCATCTAGCGGTTACGAGCAGTACTTC. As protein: CASSPSSGYEQYF.